The present T cell receptor beta chain was sequenced within a study of blood T cell repertoires in COVID-19 (dated by TCRdb to 2020 to 2021). Background on the whole study: The collaborator samples originated in the United States, Italy and Spain and spanned the acute and convalescent phases of COVID-19. Subjects who had been exposed to COVID-19, were actively infected with it, or had recovered from it provided the deeply sampled blood TCRbeta repertoires that made up the dataset. Samples were obtained from the ongoing ImmuneRACE study (first 160 participants) and from about 1,300 subjects provided by 6 global collaborators. The repertoires were released in a freely available public database intended as a resource for research on the immune response to SARS-CoV-2. The prospective study material was composed of cDNA or gDNA derived from T cells, B-cell-depleted T cells, or PBMCs. Where available, HLA class I and class II types were obtained from metadata supplied by the sample provider rather than from assay-based typing. Sample metadata almost always included a de-identified subject ID, COVID-19 status, age in years and sex.

The CDR3 runs 17 residues from the cysteine to the phenylalanine. Of all the DNA, just the CDR3 is kept, 51 bases in frame from base 1. Based on the germline V gene, the CDR1 and CDR2 sequences are KGHSH and LQKENI. V has 0 bases trimmed and J has 6 bases trimmed; junction bases matching no gene number 9. With respect to this clone: Its antigen is currently not known. No much larger clone is present one base from it, and per-base qualities are unavailable.

The full study reports these points: Clinical and demographic metadata were provided uncurated, with the amount varying by source and participant.

TCRbeta CDR3 regions were amplified from genomic DNA by means of the immunoSEQ Assay, a bias-controlled multiplex PCR. The original pipeline was this. Nucleated cell counts per sample were estimated from amplification of reference gene primers within the assay. To quantify the absolute abundance of each unique TCRbeta CDR3 rearrangement, sequence reads were collapsed and filtered. Productive Simpson clonality was computed per sample as the square root of Simpson's diversity index over productive rearrangements. As stored in TCRdb, this immuneACCESS dataset retains in-frame rearrangements with V and J assigned. A fraction of the clones does not appear; measured against another copy, unresolved V genes explain less than half of the discrepancy, and the remainder lacks a known reason. That table is the source of V, J and clone size, and D and trimming were worked out from the DNA. The sample table shows approximately 150,000 clones, and about three quarters are seen once. Clones ranked in the top ten supply approximately 16% of the sample.

Each collaborating institution followed its own protocols to collect whole blood in K2EDTA tubes. For TCRbeta analysis, collaborator samples were shipped as frozen whole blood, as isolated PBMCs, or as DNA extracted from either sample type. The sample comprised peripheral blood. This TCR came from a man in his fifties with acute or convalescent COVID-19. The chain joins TRBV18 to TRBJ1-4, with 8 central nucleotides matching TRBD1. The CDR3 amino acid sequence is: CASSPPRSGGTDEKLFF. The base sequence is TGTGCCAGCTCACCACCGAGGTCAGGGGGCACGGATGAAAAACTGTTTTTT.